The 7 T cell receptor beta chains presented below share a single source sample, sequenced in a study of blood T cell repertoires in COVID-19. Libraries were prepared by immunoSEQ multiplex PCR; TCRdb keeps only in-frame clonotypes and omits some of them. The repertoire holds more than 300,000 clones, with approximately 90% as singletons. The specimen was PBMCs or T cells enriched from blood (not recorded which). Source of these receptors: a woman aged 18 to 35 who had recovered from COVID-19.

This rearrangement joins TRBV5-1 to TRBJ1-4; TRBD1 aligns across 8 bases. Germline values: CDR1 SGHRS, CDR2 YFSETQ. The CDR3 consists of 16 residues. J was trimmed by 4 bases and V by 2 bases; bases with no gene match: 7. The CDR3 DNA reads TGCGCCAGCAGCTTTGGCCAGGGGGCCGGTAATGAAAAACTGTTTTTT. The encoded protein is CASSFGQGAGNEKLFF.

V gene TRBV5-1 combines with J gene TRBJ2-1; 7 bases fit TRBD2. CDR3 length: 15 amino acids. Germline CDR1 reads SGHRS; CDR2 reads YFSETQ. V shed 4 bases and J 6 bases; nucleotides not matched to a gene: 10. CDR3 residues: CASSPGRGMGNEQFF. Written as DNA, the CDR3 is TGCGCCAGCAGCCCGGGGCGGGGGATGGGCAATGAGCAGTTCTTC.

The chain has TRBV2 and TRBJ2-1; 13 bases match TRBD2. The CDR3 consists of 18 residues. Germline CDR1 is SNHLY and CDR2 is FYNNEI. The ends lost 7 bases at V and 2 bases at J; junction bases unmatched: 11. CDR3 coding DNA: TGTGCCAGCACCGAACCAACTAGCGGGGGGGCCACCTACAATGAGCAGTTCTTC. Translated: CASTEPTSGGATYNEQFF.

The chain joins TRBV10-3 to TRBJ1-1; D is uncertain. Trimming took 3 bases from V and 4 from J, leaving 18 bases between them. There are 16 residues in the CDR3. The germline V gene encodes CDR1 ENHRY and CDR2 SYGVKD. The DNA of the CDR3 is TGTGCCATCAGTGACTCCGTTGGAGGTGGGAGCACTGAAGCTTTCTTT. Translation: CAISDSVGGGSTEAFF.

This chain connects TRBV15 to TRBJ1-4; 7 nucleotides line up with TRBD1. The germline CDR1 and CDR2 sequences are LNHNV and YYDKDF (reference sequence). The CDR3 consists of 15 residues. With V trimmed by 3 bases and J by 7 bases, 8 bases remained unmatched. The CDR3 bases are TGTGCCACCAGCAGGCCTAGACAGGGAAGTGAAAAACTGTTTTTT. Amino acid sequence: CATSRPRQGSEKLFF.

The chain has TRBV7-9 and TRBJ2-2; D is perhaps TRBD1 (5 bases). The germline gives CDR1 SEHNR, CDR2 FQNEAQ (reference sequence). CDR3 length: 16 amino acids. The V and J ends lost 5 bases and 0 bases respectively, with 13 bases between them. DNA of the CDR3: TGTGCCAGCAGCCCTCGACAGAGCGCGAACACCGGGGAGCTGTTTTTT. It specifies CASSPRQSANTGELFF.

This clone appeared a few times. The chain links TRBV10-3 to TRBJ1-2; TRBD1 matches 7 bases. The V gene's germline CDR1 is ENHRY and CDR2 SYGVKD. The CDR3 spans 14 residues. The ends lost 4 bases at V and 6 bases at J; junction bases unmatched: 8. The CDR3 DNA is TGTGCCATCAGTGCGGCAGGGGGGCGGGATGGCTACACCTTC. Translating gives CAISAAGGRDGYTF.